This is a list of T cell receptor beta chains from one sample in a study of OX40 agonist ivuxolimab in advanced cancers. Generated by immunoSEQ multiplex PCR, the TCRdb table keeps only in-frame clones and is missing some. Of around 69,000 clones in the sample, 85% to 90% are singletons; the top ten hold 5.5% to 8%. The specimen was CD4+ or CD8+ T cells sorted from blood, collected in a trial of the OX40 agonist ivuxolimab. These receptor sequences come from an adult with an advanced solid tumor such as melanoma, head and neck, liver or kidney cancer. CDR3s include the opening cysteine and the closing phenylalanine or tryptophan. The D gene is left open where the match is weak. Clone size appears in some rows only: once, few, many, or a class for an expanded clone.

size	D	V	J	DNA	CDR3
once	.	TRBV6-1	TRBJ2-5	TGTGCCAGCAGTGAATCCGGGGAGCTAGAGACCCAGTACTTC	CASSESGELETQYF
.	.	TRBV27	TRBJ2-7	TGTGCCAGCAGTTTACGAATAGCTTACGAGCAGTACTTC	CASSLRIAYEQYF
.	.	TRBV28	TRBJ2-2	TGTGCCAGCAGTTTTGCCCGGACAGTACTATTCTCGAACACCGGGGAGCTGTTTTTT	CASSFARTVLFSNTGELFF
.	.	TRBV27	TRBJ2-3	TGTGCCAGCAGTTTGACAGGGAGGAGCACAGATACGCAGTATTTT	CASSLTGRSTDTQYF
.	.	TRBV6-5	TRBJ2-2	TGTGCCAGCAGTTCGCGGACTGTGACCGGGGAGCTGTTTTTT	CASSSRTVTGELFF
.	TRBD2	TRBV28	TRBJ2-1	TGTGCCAGCCGGACTAGCGGGGACAATGAGCAGTTCTTC	CASRTSGDNEQFF
.	.	TRBV27	TRBJ2-1	TGTGCCAGCAGTTACGGTCGGAGTGAGCAGTTCTTC	CASSYGRSEQFF
.	TRBD1	TRBV5-5	TRBJ2-7	TGTGCCAGCTTCGGGACAGGAACCTACGAGCAGTACTTC	CASFGTGTYEQYF
.	TRBD2	TRBV5-1	TRBJ2-3	TGCGCCAGCAGCTTTAATTTAGCGGGGGGGCCCGATTCTGGCACAGATACGCAGTATTTT	CASSFNLAGGPDSGTDTQYF
once	.	TRBV30	TRBJ2-5	TGTGCCTGGAGTGGTGAGGGGTCGTACCAAGAGACCCAGTACTTC	CAWSGEGSYQETQYF
.	.	TRBV4-3	TRBJ1-2	TGCGCCAGCAGCCAAGTGATGGGGGCGGACTATGGCTACACCTTC	CASSQVMGADYGYTF
once	.	TRBV19	TRBJ2-2	TGTGCCACCGAAAGGGGGGTAGGTCGTACCGGGGAGCTGTTTTTT	CATERGVGRTGELFF
few	.	TRBV7-9	TRBJ2-7	TGTGCCGGTTCACGAGGACCGAGCTACGAGCAGTACTTC	CAGSRGPSYEQYF
.	.	TRBV27	TRBJ2-1	TGTGCCAGCAGTTTAGCGGCTAGCGTTTACAATGAGCAGTTCTTC	CASSLAASVYNEQFF
.	TRBD1	TRBV5-1	TRBJ1-4	TGCGCCAGCAGCTCCTACAATACCGGGACAGGGGCCTATGCAACTAATGAAAAACTGTTTTTT	CASSSYNTGTGAYATNEKLFF
.	.	TRBV27	TRBJ2-7	TGTGCCAGCAGTCCCCCCGGGTCGCAGTCCTACGAGCAGTACTTC	CASSPPGSQSYEQYF
.	.	TRBV7-8	TRBJ2-3	TGTGCCAGCAGCTTAGGAGGTTGGGGGAAGTGGACAGATACGCAGTATTTT	CASSLGGWGKWTDTQYF
.	.	TRBV25-1	TRBJ1-6	TGTGCCAGCAGTGTTATCAATTCACCCCTCCACTTT	CASSVINSPLHF
.	.	TRBV13	TRBJ1-1	TGTGCCAGCAAGGGTTCGAACGCTGAAGCTTTCTTT	CASKGSNAEAFF
.	.	TRBV5-8	TRBJ1-1	TGTGCCAGCAGCTTGCGAGAAACTGAAGCTTTCTTT	CASSLRETEAFF
few	TRBD1	TRBV4-1	TRBJ2-7	TGCGCCAGCAGCCCCGGGACAGGGGGGACCTACGAGCAGTACTTC	CASSPGTGGTYEQYF
.	TRBD1	TRBV2	TRBJ2-7	TGTGCTGGGCGACAGGGGGCCCCCTACGAGCAGTACTTC	CAGRQGAPYEQYF
.	TRBD2	TRBV7-3	TRBJ2-7	TGTGCCAGCAGCTTAACGTCGGGACTAGCGGTAGAGCAGTACTTC	CASSLTSGLAVEQYF
.	.	TRBV27	TRBJ1-4	TGTGCCAGCAGTTCATGGGCAGGGAATGAAAAACTGTTTTTT	CASSSWAGNEKLFF
.	.	TRBV29-1	TRBJ1-1	TGCAGCGCCCACAGGGTACCCTTGAACACTGAAGCTTTCTTT	CSAHRVPLNTEAFF
.	.	TRBV7-3	TRBJ2-1	TGTGCCAGCGGGATTTCCTACAATGAGCAGTTCTTC	CASGISYNEQFF
few	TRBD1	TRBV6-6	TRBJ1-2	TGTGCCAGCAGTCCCCCTCGAGACAGGGGACTACAGGGCTACACCTTC	CASSPPRDRGLQGYTF
.	.	TRBV5-5	TRBJ1-2	TGTGCCAGCAGTCCTTCCGGCGGGGCTTACTATGGCTACACCTTC	CASSPSGGAYYGYTF
.	.	TRBV11-2	TRBJ1-1	TGTGCCAGCAGCCTCTGGGACACCCTAGGGAACACTGAAGCTTTCTTT	CASSLWDTLGNTEAFF
few	TRBD2	TRBV7-6	TRBJ2-2	TGTGCCAGCAGCTCTAGCGGGGGGCCGGGTACCGGGGAGCTGTTTTTT	CASSSSGGPGTGELFF